One sample yielded the 25 T cell receptor beta chains listed below, sequenced in a study of T cells in Graves' hyperthyroidism and ophthalmopathy. Amplification targeted TCR beta CDR3 regions from RNA transcripts. HTBI primers were the set used in a first-round RT-PCR of the TCR CDR3. TCRdb fed the multiplex PCR reads into MiXCR, producing one record per CDR3 protein. The table lists a few hundred thousand distinct CDR3 sequences, more than 45% of them singletons. The sequenced material came from peripheral blood or thyroid tissue (not recorded which). The receptor source for this set is a young woman with Graves' hyperthyroidism.

This clonotype was seen many times. The V and J genes are TRBV14 and TRBJ2-2; the D gene is possibly TRBD2 (5 bases). Germline assignment: CDR1 SGHDN and CDR2 FVKESK. V lost 3 bases to trimming and J lost 7 bases, with 6 bases between them. The length of the CDR3 is 12 residues. CDR3 bases: TGTGCCAGCAGCCATGAGGGCGGGGAGCTGTTTTTT. It specifies CASSHEGGELFF. Full variable domain (rest looked up from reference TRBV14 and TRBJ2-2): EAGVTQFPSHSVIEKGQTVTLRCDPISGHDNLYWYRRVMGKEIKFLLHFVKESKQDESGMPNNRFLAERTGGTYSTLKVQPAELEDSGVYFCASSHEGGELFFGEGSRLTVL.

There are many counts of this clonotype. The chain has TRBV24-1 and TRBJ2-2; D uncertain. CDR3 size: 12 residues. V was shortened by 8 bases and J by 1 base, with 4 bases between the two germline ends. Per the germline V gene, CDR1 is KGHDR and CDR2 is SFDVKD. CDR3 protein: CATNENTGELFF. The CDR3 coding sequence is TGTGCCACCAATGAGAACACCGGGGAGCTGTTTTTT.

This clonotype was recorded many times. Here the CDR3 reads CATGTGDSGELFF. The CDR3 coding sequence is TGTGCCACCGGGACAGGGGATTCCGGGGAGCTGTTTTTT. This sequence joins TRBV10-3 and TRBJ2-2; TRBD1 aligns across 10 bases. This CDR3 comprises 13 residues. With V trimmed by 10 bases and J by 6 bases, 5 bases remained unmatched. Germline values: CDR1 ENHRY, CDR2 SYGVKD.

V gene TRBV4-1 combines with J gene TRBJ1-2, with 8 nucleotides matching TRBD1. Trimming took 0 bases from V and 4 from J; bases not matched to a gene: 4. The CDR3 totals 15 residues. The germline CDR1 and CDR2 sequences are MGHRA and YSYEKL. CDR3 sequence reads: CASSQDRGTGYGYTF. The CDR3 DNA follows: TGCGCCAGCAGCCAAGATAGGGGGACAGGCTATGGCTACACCTTC.

This clonotype was counted ten times or more. V gene TRBV2 combines with J gene TRBJ1-5; 8 bases line up with TRBD1. The CDR3 is 15 residues long. Germline CDR1 and CDR2: SNHLY and FYNNEI. V dropped 0 bases and J dropped 6; count of bases not matched to a gene: 4. For the CDR3, the DNA is TGTGCCAGCAGTGAAGCAGGAACAGGGGGTCAGCCCCAGCATTTT. Translated, it gives CASSEAGTGGQPQHF.

This sequence joins TRBV5-1 and TRBJ2-7; 9 bases are shared with TRBD2. With 4 bases clipped from V and 2 bases from J, the junction kept 7 bases outside the gene matches. The CDR3 extends over 15 amino acids. Looked up from germline, CDR1 is SGHRS and CDR2 is YFSETQ. The CDR3, as DNA: TGCGCCAGCAGCCCCAAAGCGGGAGGAACCTACGAGCAGTACTTC. This sequence encodes CASSPKAGGTYEQYF.

Of note for this clonotype: One base away lies a much larger clone, so this may be a sequencing read error. The CDR3 does not end in the conserved phenylalanine or tryptophan, so this is likely a read error. The rearrangement joins TRBV7-9 to TRBJ1-6; D perhaps matches TRBD1 (6 bases). This CDR3 region has 13 residues. Germline V gives CDR1 SEHNR, CDR2 FQNEAQ (reference sequence). Trimming left V 7 bases short and J 5 bases short, with 9 bases between. The CDR3 spells CASTRQDNSPLHS. In DNA form, the CDR3 reads TGTGCCAGCACCCGACAGGATAATTCACCCCTCCACTCT.

The rearrangement uses TRBV2 and TRBJ2-7, with 10 positions matching TRBD1. Germline CDR1 and CDR2: SNHLY and FYNNEI. V gave up 4 bases and J gave up 6 bases; unmatched junction bases: 12. This CDR3 comprises 16 residues. In DNA, the CDR3 is TGTGCCAGCAGTGCGAGCGGGGGACAGGGGAGCTCCGAGCAGTACTTC. Protein sequence: CASSASGGQGSSEQYF.

This clonotype was counted a single time. The gene calls are TRBV6-1 and TRBJ1-1, with unresolved D. CDR1 MNHNS and CDR2 SASEGT come from the germline V gene. This CDR3 is 15 amino acids long. V lost 7 bases to trimming and J lost 1 base, with 16 bases between them. The CDR3 here is CASIPMKASNTEAFF. The CDR3 DNA follows: TGTGCCAGCATCCCGATGAAGGCTTCGAACACTGAAGCTTTCTTT.

As to this clonotype: One junction end disagrees with the germline gene, perhaps due to a read error. The chain carries TRBV24-1 and TRBJ1-2; weak D call: TRBD1 (6 bases). Germline V gene lookup returns CDR1 KGHDR and CDR2 SFDVKD. CDR3 size: 13 residues. The CDR3 reads CATSRDTTNGNTF. CDR3 nucleotides: TGTGCCACCAGTCGGGACACGACCAATGGCAACACCTTC.

The chain recombines TRBV29-1 with TRBJ1-2; a possible D gene is TRBD1 (5 bases). Trimming took off 8 bases at V and 3 bases at J, with 19 bases between the two ends. The CDR3 has 14 amino acids. Germline V gives CDR1 SQVTM, CDR2 ANQGSEA. CDR3 in amino acids: CSSFHGAGHYGYTF. CDR3 sequence (DNA): TGCAGCAGTTTTCATGGCGCAGGGCACTATGGCTACACCTTC.

This chain connects TRBV2 to TRBJ2-7, with 8 bases that match TRBD1. Germline V gives CDR1 SNHLY, CDR2 FYNNEI. The J segment lost 5 bases and the V segment lost 8 bases, leaving 14 bases of the junction unmatched. The CDR3 spans 15 residues. CDR3 sequence: CASQEGAGGYHEQYF. For the CDR3, the DNA is TGTGCCAGCCAAGAAGGGGCAGGGGGCTACCACGAGCAGTACTTC.

The rearrangement joins TRBV18 to TRBJ1-5; D possibly corresponds to TRBD1 (6 bases). CDR1 is KGHSH and CDR2 is LQKENI in the germline V gene. The CDR3 covers 15 residues. V gave up 6 bases and J gave up 2 bases, with 14 bases separating them. CDR3 residues: CASSATGLGNQPQHF. In nucleotides, the CDR3 is TGTGCCAGCTCGGCTACAGGGCTTGGCAATCAGCCCCAGCATTTT.

This rearrangement joins TRBV15 to TRBJ2-2, with 7 bases fitting TRBD1. CDR1 is LNHNV and CDR2 is YYDKDF in the germline V gene (reference sequence). After removal of 1 base from V and 1 base from J, the junction contained 6 bases not matched to a gene. CDR3 length: 17 amino acids. The CDR3 bases are TGTGCCACCAGCAGAGGAAGGGGGCTGGGGAACACCGGGGAGCTGTTTTTT. Amino acids: CATSRGRGLGNTGELFF.

This clonotype was picked up many times. This sequence joins TRBV9 and TRBJ2-2; D unresolved. This CDR3 comprises 14 residues. V lost 0 bases and J lost 2, with 5 bases in between. Germline V lookup: CDR1 SGDLS, CDR2 YYNGEE. The CDR3 DNA sequence: TGTGCCAGCAGCGTAGGACCAAACACCGGGGAGCTGTTTTTT. Encoded protein: CASSVGPNTGELFF.

This clonotype has only a few counts. Without the conserved terminal phenylalanine or tryptophan, this CDR3 likely stems from a read error. Because the CDR3's place on the DNA is in doubt, the DNA is left out and the CDR3 is given as listed by TCRdb. This chain connects TRBV20-1 to TRBJ2-7; the table's TRBD2 call for D was not verified on the DNA. The CDR3 length is 8 residues, termini included. Germline values: CDR1 DFQATT, CDR2 SNEGSKA (reference sequence). The CDR3 is CSARDLAG.

Points on this clonotype: A much larger clone lies a single base off, so this may be a read error. CDR3 in amino acids: CAISNTGTSYEQYF. As DNA, the CDR3 is TGTGCCATCAGTAATACCGGGACATCTTACGAGCAGTACTTC. The rearrangement joins TRBV10-3 to TRBJ2-7, with D possibly being TRBD1 (6 bases). Trimming pared 5 bases from V and 4 bases from J, leaving 15 bases between. The CDR3 covers 14 residues. Germline lookup yields CDR1 ENHRY and CDR2 SYGVKD.

The V call is TRBV20-1, the J call TRBJ1-1; 9 bases line up with TRBD1. This CDR3 spans 14 amino acids. Looked up from germline, CDR1 is DFQATT and CDR2 is SNEGSKA (reference sequence). The junction had 2 bases not matched to a gene; V was cut back by 2 bases and J by 1 base. The CDR3 sequence is CSARYRGQNTEAFF. The CDR3 nucleotides read TGCAGTGCTAGATACAGGGGGCAGAACACTGAAGCTTTCTTT.

This clonotype was recorded many times. The rearrangement links TRBV5-6 to TRBJ1-6; D uncertain. Germline V lookup: CDR1 SGHDT, CDR2 YYEEEE. The CDR3 sequence is 14 residues long. Trimming stripped 2 bases from V and 9 bases from J, with 12 bases between. This chain's CDR3 is CASSFGPLSSPLHF. CDR3 nucleotides: TGTGCCAGCAGCTTCGGACCCCTAAGTTCACCCCTCCACTTT.

In this sample, this clonotype turned up once. V is TRBV10-3 and J is TRBJ1-4, with D perhaps matching TRBD1 (5 bases). The germline V gene has CDR1 ENHRY and CDR2 SYGVKD. The CDR3 totals 14 residues. Trimming took 0 bases from V and 6 from J, leaving 8 bases between them. This CDR3 is CAISESMGDEKLFF. The CDR3 DNA reads as TGTGCCATCAGTGAGTCGATGGGGGATGAAAAACTGTTTTTT.

This chain links TRBV24-1 with TRBJ2-5, with 12 bases matching TRBD2. The CDR3 is 15 amino acids. The V and J ends lost 9 bases and 0 bases, in that order; junction bases with no gene match: 4. The V gene's germline CDR1 is KGHDR and CDR2 SFDVKD. The CDR3 sequence: CATGLAGHDQETQYF. The CDR3 nucleotides are TGTGCCACCGGACTAGCGGGACACGACCAAGAGACCCAGTACTTC.

The genes are TRBV7-8 and TRBJ1-2; 7 nucleotides align to TRBD1. The CDR3 has 15 amino acids. J was trimmed by 7 bases and V by 6 bases; bases with no gene match: 14. The germline CDR1 and CDR2 sequences are SGHVS and FQNEAQ. The CDR3 loop is CASRRGSEGAIGYTF. DNA of the CDR3: TGTGCCAGCAGAAGAGGGAGTGAGGGGGCGATTGGCTACACCTTC. Drawing the rest from reference TRBV7-8 and TRBJ1-2, the complete variable domain is GAGVSQSPRYKVAKRGQDVALRCDPISGHVSLFWYQQALGQGPEFLTYFQNEAQLDKSGLPSDRFFAERPEGSVSTLKIQRTQQEDSAVYLCASRRGSEGAIGYTFGSGTRLTVV.

The chain couples TRBV11-1 to TRBJ2-2; the D gene could be TRBD1 or TRBD2 (8 bases each). Per the germline V gene, CDR1 is SGHAT and CDR2 is FQDESV (reference sequence). The CDR3 totals 18 residues. Trimming cost V 4 bases and J 5 bases, with 23 bases left between them. DNA of the CDR3: TGTGCCAGCAGCTCCCTCAGGGGGCGGGAGGTCGCTACCGGGGAGCTGTTTTTT. As protein: CASSSLRGREVATGELFF.

Concerning this clonotype: It may be a read error: a sequence one base away is much more abundant. This is likely a read error, given that the CDR3 carries no conserved phenylalanine or tryptophan at its end. V and J are TRBV6-6 and TRBJ1-5; D is undetermined. V lost 8 bases, J lost 0 bases, and 14 bases lay in between. Germline V gives CDR1 MNHNY, CDR2 SVGAGI (reference sequence). This CDR3 region has 15 residues. The CDR3 nucleotides are TGTGCCAGCGTGGGAGGAAGCTATAGCAATCAGCCCCAGCATCTT. Its protein product is CASVGGSYSNQPQHL.

This clonotype was detected once. The chain joins TRBV29-1 to TRBJ2-7; a weak D match, TRBD2 (6 bases). The CDR3 contains 13 residues. V was clipped by 8 bases and J by 3 bases, with 17 bases between them. Germline V gene lookup returns CDR1 SQVTM and CDR2 ANQGSEA. CDR3 residues: CSLGGPLNYEQYF. In DNA form, the CDR3 reads TGCAGCTTGGGGGGTCCATTGAACTACGAGCAGTACTTC.